This T cell receptor beta chain emerged from a study of blood T cell repertoires in COVID-19. Study-wide background: The analysed material was cDNA or gDNA that came from T cells, B-cell-depleted T cells, or PBMCs.

The V gene end was trimmed by 0 bases and the J gene end by 5 bases; junction bases not matched to a gene: 8. The length of the CDR3 is 17 residues. Germline V gives CDR1 SGHNT, CDR2 YYREEE (reference sequence). Profiled with immunoSEQ multiplex PCR; TCRdb holds only in-frame clones, not every one. This table has around 97,000 clones, over 65% appearing once. Material: peripheral blood. The sequence came from a human donor in a cohort sampled during active COVID-19. The chain employs TRBV5-4 and TRBJ2-2; 9 bases are a match to TRBD1. CDR3 region: CASSLAGGTGHTGELFF. The CDR3 DNA follows: TGTGCCAGCAGCTTGGCCGGAGGGACAGGGCATACCGGGGAGCTGTTTTTT. The variable domain in full, completed from reference TRBV5-4 and TRBJ2-2, reads ETGVTQSPTHLIKTRGQQVTLRCSSQSGHNTVSWYQQALGQGPQFIFQYYREEENGRGNFPPRFSGLQFPNYSSELNVNALELDDSALYLCASSLAGGTGHTGELFFGEGSRLTVL.